Sequencing of this T cell receptor beta chain was carried out in a study of T cells expressing NK-cell markers. For the study at large: Sorted CD3+CD56+NKG2C+, CD3+CD56+NKG2C- and CD3+CD56-NKG2C+ T cells provided the TCR beta repertoires.

Generation of TCR beta cDNA was performed by 5'RACE template switching incorporating UMIs. For each CDR3 protein, TCRdb gives one entry from its re-call of the 5' RACE reads, without DNA. This table lists roughly 150,000 distinct CDR3 sequences. Germline V gives CDR1 MNHEY, CDR2 SMNVEV (reference sequence). The CDR3 length is 16 residues. The sequenced material came from blood T cells: a sorted CD56 or NKG2C T cell subset, CD4+ or CD8+ T cells, or bulk PBMC T cells (not recorded which). This receptor was obtained from a woman between 18 and 70 years old in good health. The chain uses TRBV27 and TRBJ2-2; TCRdb proposes TRBD2, but this gene call is untestable without DNA. The CDR3 here is CASSRSSGSSTGELFF.